The 4 T cell receptor beta chains given below trace back to one sample, sequenced in a study of shared clonotypes between healthy human individuals. Data came from immunoSEQ multiplex PCR; TCRdb stores just in-frame clones and leaves some out. The sample holds some 2,000,000 clones, 85% to 95% seen once. Material for sequencing was naive CD4+ T cells sorted from blood. Sample subset: CD45RA+ positively selected. The receptor source for this set is a man between 18 and 35 years old in good health.

The rearrangement links TRBV25-1 to TRBJ2-5; no clear D. The CDR3 sequence is 14 residues long. V was clipped by 4 bases and J by 5 bases, with 14 bases between them. The germline V gene encodes CDR1 MGHDK and CDR2 SYGVNS. CDR3: CASSAQGKEETQYF. As DNA, the CDR3 is TGTGCCAGCAGTGCACAAGGTAAAGAGGAGACCCAGTACTTC.

The chain combines TRBV6-5 with TRBJ1-2; TRBD1 aligns across 9 bases. The CDR3 loop spans 13 amino acids. In germline, CDR1 is MNHEY, CDR2 SVGAGI. With V trimmed by 8 bases and J by 9 bases, 10 bases remained unmatched. CDR3 DNA: TGTGCCAGCCTTACAGGGGGCGCGATCCGCTACACCTTC. It encodes CASLTGGAIRYTF.

This chain joins TRBV10-1 and TRBJ2-7, with a tentative D call TRBD2 (6 bases). CDR3 length equals 17 residues. V lost 0 bases and J lost 2, with 17 bases in between. In germline, CDR1 is WNHNN, CDR2 SYGVQD (reference sequence). CDR3 sequence: CASSESTQRGGTYEQYF. The CDR3 DNA is TGCGCCAGCAGTGAGTCGACTCAAAGGGGAGGAACCTACGAGCAGTACTTC.

The count of this clone is one. This chain links TRBV28 with TRBJ2-7; D tentatively reads TRBD1 or TRBD2 (5 bases each). The CDR3 totals 16 residues. The germline V gene encodes CDR1 MDHEN and CDR2 SYDVKM. V was clipped by 4 bases and J by 0 bases, with 16 bases between them. The CDR3 is CASSSVGTASSYEQYF. The CDR3 coding sequence is TGTGCCAGCAGTTCGGTTGGGACGGCGAGCTCCTACGAGCAGTACTTC.